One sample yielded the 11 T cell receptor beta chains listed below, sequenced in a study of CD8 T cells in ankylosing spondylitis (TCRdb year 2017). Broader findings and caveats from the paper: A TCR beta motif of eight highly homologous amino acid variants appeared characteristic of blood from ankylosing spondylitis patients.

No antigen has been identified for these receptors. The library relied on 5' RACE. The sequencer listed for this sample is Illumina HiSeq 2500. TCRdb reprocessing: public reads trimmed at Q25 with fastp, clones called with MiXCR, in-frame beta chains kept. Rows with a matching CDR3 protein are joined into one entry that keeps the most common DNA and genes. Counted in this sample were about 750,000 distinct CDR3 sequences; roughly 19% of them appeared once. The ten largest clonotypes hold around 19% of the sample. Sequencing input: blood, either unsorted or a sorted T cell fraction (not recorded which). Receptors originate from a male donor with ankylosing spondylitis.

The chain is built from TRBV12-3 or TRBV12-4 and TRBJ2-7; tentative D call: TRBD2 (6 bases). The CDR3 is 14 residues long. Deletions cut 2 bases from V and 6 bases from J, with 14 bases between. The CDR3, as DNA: TGTGCCAGCAGTTTACAGGACTATTTCCGCGAGCAGTACTTC. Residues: CASSLQDYFREQYF.

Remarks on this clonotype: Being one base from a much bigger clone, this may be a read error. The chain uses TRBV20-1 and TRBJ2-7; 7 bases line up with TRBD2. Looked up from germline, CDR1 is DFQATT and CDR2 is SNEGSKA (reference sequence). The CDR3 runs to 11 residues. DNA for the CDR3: TGCAGGGCACCACTAGCGAAGGAGCAGTACTTC. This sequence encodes CRAPLAKEQYF.

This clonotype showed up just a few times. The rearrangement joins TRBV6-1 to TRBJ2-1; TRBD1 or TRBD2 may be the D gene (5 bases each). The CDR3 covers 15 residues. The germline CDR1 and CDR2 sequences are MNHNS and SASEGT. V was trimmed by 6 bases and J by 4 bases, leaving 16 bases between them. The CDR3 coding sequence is TGTGCCAGCAGAATCCGGGGCCCAGGGTACAATGAGCAGTTCTTC. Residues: CASRIRGPGYNEQFF.

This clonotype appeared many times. The CDR3 DNA is TGTGCCAGCAGTTTATGGGGGGGGAACACTGAAGCTTTCTTT. Its translation: CASSLWGGNTEAFF. The chain couples TRBV12-3 or TRBV12-4 to TRBJ1-1, with a weak D call TRBD1 (5 bases). V gave up 2 bases and J gave up 1 base, with 8 bases separating them. The CDR3 is 14 amino acids.

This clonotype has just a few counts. CDR3 sequence reads: CASSLEFGISHTDTQYF. In nucleotides, the CDR3 is TGCGCCAGCAGCTTGGAGTTTGGTATTAGTCACACAGATACGCAGTATTTT. The chain carries TRBV5-1 and TRBJ2-3; D not certain. CDR1 and CDR2 from the germline V gene are SGHRS and YFSETQ. Trimming removed 0 bases from V and 2 bases from J, with 16 bases in between. The CDR3 length is 17 residues.

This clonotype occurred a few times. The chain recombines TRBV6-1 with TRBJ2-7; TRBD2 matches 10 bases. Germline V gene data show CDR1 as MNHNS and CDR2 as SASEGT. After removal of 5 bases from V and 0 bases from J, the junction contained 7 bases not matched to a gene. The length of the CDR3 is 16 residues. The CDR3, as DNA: TGTGCCAGCAGTCCAGGACTAGCGGTTAACTCCTACGAGCAGTACTTC. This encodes CASSPGLAVNSYEQYF.

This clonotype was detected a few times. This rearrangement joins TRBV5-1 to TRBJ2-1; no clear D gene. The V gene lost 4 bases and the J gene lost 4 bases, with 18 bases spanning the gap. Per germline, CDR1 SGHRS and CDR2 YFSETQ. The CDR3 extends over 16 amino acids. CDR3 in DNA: TGCGCCAGCAGCATCTCAGGAACCCCGACTTACAATGAGCAGTTCTTC. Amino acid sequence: CASSISGTPTYNEQFF.

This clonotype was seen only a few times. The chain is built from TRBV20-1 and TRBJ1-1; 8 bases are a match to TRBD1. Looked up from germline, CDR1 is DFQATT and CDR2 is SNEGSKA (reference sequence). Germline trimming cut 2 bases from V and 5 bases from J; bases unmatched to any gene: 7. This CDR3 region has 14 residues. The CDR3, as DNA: TGCAGTGCTAGACCCGGACAGGGCGGGACTGAAGCTTTCTTT. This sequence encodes CSARPGQGGTEAFF.

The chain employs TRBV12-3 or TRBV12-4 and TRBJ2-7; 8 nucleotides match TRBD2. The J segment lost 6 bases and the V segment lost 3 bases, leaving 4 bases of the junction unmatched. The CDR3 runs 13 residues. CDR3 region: CASSFSGTGEQYF. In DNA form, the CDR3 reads TGTGCCAGCAGTTTTAGCGGGACGGGCGAGCAGTACTTC.

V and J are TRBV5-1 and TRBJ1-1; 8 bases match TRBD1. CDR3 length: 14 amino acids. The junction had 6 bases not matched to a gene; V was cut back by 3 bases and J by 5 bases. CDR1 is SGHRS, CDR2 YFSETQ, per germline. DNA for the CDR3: TGCGCCAGCAGCTCCCCAGGGGGCTATACTGAAGCTTTCTTT. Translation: CASSSPGGYTEAFF.

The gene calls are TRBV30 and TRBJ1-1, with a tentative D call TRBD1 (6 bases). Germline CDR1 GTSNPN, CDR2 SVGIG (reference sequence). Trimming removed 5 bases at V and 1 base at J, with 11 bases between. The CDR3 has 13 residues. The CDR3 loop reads CAWVGAGNTEAFF. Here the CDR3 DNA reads TGTGCCTGGGTGGGGGCAGGGAACACTGAAGCTTTCTTT. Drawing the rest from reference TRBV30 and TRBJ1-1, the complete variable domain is SQTIHQWPATLVQPVGSPLSLECTVEGTSNPNLYWYRQAAGRGLQLLFYSVGIGQISSEVPQNLSASRPQDRQFILSSKKLLLSDSGFYLCAWVGAGNTEAFFGQGTRLTVV.